This T cell receptor beta chain came from a study of T cell changes during pregnancy in multiple sclerosis. Data came from immunoSEQ multiplex PCR; TCRdb stores just in-frame clones and leaves some out. The sample records about 50,000 clones, around nine tenths being singletons. The CDR3 is made up of 18 amino acids. Germline CDR1 SGHAT, CDR2 FQNNGV. Trimming took 5 bases from V and 2 from J; bases not matched to a gene: 12. Sequenced here: CD4+ T cells from peripheral blood mononuclear cells, sampled in the second trimester of pregnancy. The chain joins TRBV11-2 to TRBJ2-3; 11 bases map to TRBD2. The sequence derives from a female donor with multiple sclerosis, enrolled in a pregnancy study. CDR3 protein: CASSDMLAGGRDTDTQYF. CDR3 nucleotide sequence: TGTGCCAGCAGCGACATGCTAGCGGGGGGCAGGGACACAGATACGCAGTATTTT.